The source of this T cell receptor (beta chain) is a study of Ad26.COV2.S vaccination and SARS-CoV-2 variants. This clone has a single count. What it binds is not known. The study, taken as a whole, reports: Ad26.COV2.S recipients had broader spike-specific TCRs (P = 0.0014). The TCR-based breadth and depth measures might underestimate overall T cell responses.

Profiling relied on immunoSEQ multiplex PCR, and the TCRdb table lists in-frame clones only, not all of them. Of more than 300,000 clones in the sample, roughly 90% are singletons; the top ten hold approximately 12%. Treatment here: some 19 received Ad26.COV2.S at low or high dose, single or two shots; 5 received placebo; per-sample allocation not given. Samples analyzed were those drawn on day 63 after the first vaccine or placebo injection. The sequencing here drew on peripheral blood, taken in a trial of Ad26.COV2.S vaccine versus placebo. The TCR sequence derives from a person aged 18 to 59 who received the Ad26.COV2.S COVID-19 vaccine or a placebo.

The CDR3 nucleotides read TGTGCCAGCAGACCTACAGGATACCTCGATGAGCAGTACTTC. It encodes CASRPTGYLDEQYF. The chain links TRBV27 to TRBJ2-7, with a possible D match to TRBD1 (5 bases). The V end lost 6 bases, the J end lost 7 bases, and 19 bases lay between the germline ends. The CDR3 runs to 14 residues. The germline CDR1 and CDR2 sequences are MNHEY and SMNVEV (reference sequence).